The TCR beta chain described here comes from a study of T cell repertoires in ileal Crohn's disease. Notes on the study in general: Clonal expansions were more frequent in active smokers than non-smokers at surgery.

A single count supports this clone. The target antigen is unknown. Each sample's TCRB immunosequencing used roughly 500 nanograms of biopsy DNA. This table comes from immunoSEQ multiplex PCR, and its TCRdb copy is limited to in-frame clones, with some not included. Among roughly 7,000 clones listed, about 92% were seen once. The CDR3 is 13 residues long. Germline V gene data show CDR1 as GTSNPN and CDR2 as SVGIG (reference sequence). Trimming took 1 base from V and 1 from J, leaving 7 bases between them. This TCR derives from an adult with Crohn's disease. The rearrangement uses TRBV30 and TRBJ2-5; D might be TRBD1 (5 bases). Sequencing was carried out using ileal tissue. CDR3 in DNA: TGTGCCTGGAGTGGACAGTTCCAAGAGACCCAGTACTTC. Translating it yields CAWSGQFQETQYF.